This is a list of T cell receptor beta chains from one sample in a study of T cell responses to AZD1222 COVID-19 vaccine. Some clones are missing from TCRdb's copy, which holds only in-frame ones; the method was immunoSEQ multiplex PCR. This table has 110,000 to 150,000 clones, roughly 90% appearing once. Source: peripheral blood, taken 28 days after the second AZD1222 dose. The receptors here all came from an adult who received the AZD1222 COVID-19 vaccine. The CDR3 runs from the conserved cysteine through the conserved F or W. The D gene is left open where the match is weak. Size tells how often a clone was seen (once, few, many) or the class of an expanded clone, and some rows leave it out.

v_call	j_call	cdr3_length	d_call	clone_size	cdr3_nt	cdr3_aa
TRBV28	TRBJ1-2	16	-	-	TGTGCCAGCAGGGAGGCCGGGACATCAGGTGACTATGGCTACACCTTC	CASREAGTSGDYGYTF
TRBV11-3	TRBJ2-7	13	TRBD2	-	TGTGCCAGCGGACTAGCGGGACGGGACGAGCAGTACTTC	CASGLAGRDEQYF
TRBV6-5	TRBJ2-1	14	TRBD1	-	TGTGCCAGCAGCCTGGACAGGCCTTACAATGAGCAGTTCTTC	CASSLDRPYNEQFF
TRBV2	TRBJ1-5	14	-	-	TGTGCCAGCAGTGAAATCAGCTACAATCAGCCCCAGCATTTT	CASSEISYNQPQHF
TRBV14	TRBJ1-2	12	-	-	TGTGCCAGCAGCCAAAAACTGAGGGGCTACACCTTC	CASSQKLRGYTF
TRBV19	TRBJ2-1	18	-	-	TGTGCCAGTAGTACGGGCCGGAGATCCGGGACATGGAACAATGAGCAGTTCTTC	CASSTGRRSGTWNNEQFF
TRBV9	TRBJ2-2	15	-	-	TGTGCCAGCAGCTGGGGTCAGACTAACACCGGGGAGCTGTTTTTT	CASSWGQTNTGELFF
TRBV27	TRBJ1-4	15	TRBD1	-	TGTGCCAGCAGTCGACAGGGATCGGCCTTCGAAAAACTGTTTTTT	CASSRQGSAFEKLFF
TRBV6-2/TRBV6-3	TRBJ2-5	16	TRBD1	-	TGTGCCAGCAGTTACGCGGGGCACAGGGGGCAAGAGACCCAGTACTTC	CASSYAGHRGQETQYF
TRBV11-3	TRBJ1-1	14	-	-	TGTGCCAGCAGCTTAGCAGGGACAAACACTGAAGCTTTCTTT	CASSLAGTNTEAFF
TRBV6-5	TRBJ2-1	11	-	once	TGTGCCAGCAGGGGGGCAAATGAGCAGTTCTTC	CASRGANEQFF
TRBV7-2	TRBJ2-7	14	-	-	TGTGCCAGCAGCTTAGACCTGCAGGCAGACGAGCAGTACTTC	CASSLDLQADEQYF
TRBV7-2	TRBJ1-2	13	TRBD1	-	TGTGCCAGCAGCCTCGACAGGGGGCTGGGCTACACCTTC	CASSLDRGLGYTF
TRBV2	TRBJ2-1	14	TRBD2	once	TGTGCCAGCTTACCGACTAGCGGATCTAATGAGCAGTTCTTC	CASLPTSGSNEQFF
TRBV24-1	TRBJ2-1	14	TRBD1	-	TGTGCCACCAAACACAGGGGGCAAAGCAATGAGCAGTTCTTC	CATKHRGQSNEQFF
TRBV5-1	TRBJ2-7	18	-	-	TGCGCCAGCAGCTTTACCCCCAGGGAAGGTCTAAGCTCCTACGAGCAGTACTTC	CASSFTPREGLSSYEQYF
TRBV14	TRBJ1-2	16	-	-	TGTGCCAGCAGCCAGATTGTCGTGACAGGCCTTGGGGGCTACACCTTC	CASSQIVVTGLGGYTF
TRBV15	TRBJ1-2	13	-	-	TGTGCCACCAGCAGAGAATCAGCCTATGGCTACACCTTC	CATSRESAYGYTF
TRBV20-1	TRBJ2-7	12	TRBD2	-	TGCAGTGCTAGTCCTAGCGGGAGGGAGCAGTACTTC	CSASPSGREQYF
TRBV4-3	TRBJ1-1	14	-	-	TGCGCCAGCAGCTTGGACCTTTCGACCACTGAAGCTTTCTTT	CASSLDLSTTEAFF
TRBV4-2	TRBJ1-4	17	-	-	TGTGCCAGCAGCCAAGACCCGCGCGGGGCATTGAATGAAAAACTGTTTTTT	CASSQDPRGALNEKLFF
TRBV10-3	TRBJ1-1	16	TRBD1	once	TGTGCCATCAGGAGCGGGACAGGGGCTTGGAACACTGAAGCTTTCTTT	CAIRSGTGAWNTEAFF
TRBV2	TRBJ2-1	14	TRBD1	once	TGTGCCAGCAGCAAGGGACAGGGGCACAATGAGCAGTTCTTC	CASSKGQGHNEQFF
TRBV2	TRBJ2-6	14	-	-	TGTGCCAGCAGTGGATATTCTGGGGCCAACGTCCTGACTTTC	CASSGYSGANVLTF
TRBV5-8	TRBJ1-5	15	-	-	TGTGCCAGCAGCTTGGCGGGCCTTAGCAATCAGCCCCAGCATTTT	CASSLAGLSNQPQHF
TRBV7-2	TRBJ2-7	17	TRBD2	-	TGTGCCAGCAGCTTAGGGATTAGCGGGAGGTGGTCCTACGAGCAGTACTTC	CASSLGISGRWSYEQYF
TRBV3-1/TRBV3-2	TRBJ2-1	14	-	-	TGTGCCAGCAGCCAAGATGGGGGACGGAAGACGCAGTTCTTC	CASSQDGGRKTQFF
TRBV27	TRBJ2-3	15	-	-	TGTGCCAGCTCGGGAAGGGGAAGCGGCACAGATACGCAGTATTTT	CASSGRGSGTDTQYF
TRBV28	TRBJ2-7	12	-	-	TGTGCCAGCAGTGCAAGGGACACCCGTTTGTACTTC	CASSARDTRLYF
TRBV12-3/TRBV12-4	TRBJ1-2	11	-	-	TGTGCCAGCAGTGAGTCCTATGGCTACACCTTC	CASSESYGYTF
TRBV14	TRBJ2-7	15	-	-	TGTGCCAGCAGCCAAGGGTCAGGGCCAGCCTACGAGCAGTACTTC	CASSQGSGPAYEQYF
TRBV28	TRBJ2-2	19	-	-	TGTGCCAGCAGTTTAAGGGACGGGAGGGGGCAGTCGAACACCGGGGAGCTGTTTTTT	CASSLRDGRGQSNTGELFF
TRBV10-1	TRBJ2-7	13	-	-	TGCGCCAGCTATAAGGGGGTCGTCAACGAGCAGTACTTC	CASYKGVVNEQYF
TRBV10-3	TRBJ2-5	14	-	-	TGTGCCATCAGTGGGGCTGACAGACAAGAGACCCAGTACTTC	CAISGADRQETQYF
TRBV6-5	TRBJ2-3	14	TRBD1	-	TGTGCCAGCAGTTACTCCGGGACAGGTGATACGCAGTATTTT	CASSYSGTGDTQYF
TRBV19	TRBJ2-7	11	-	once	TGTGCCAGTAGGAGCTCCTACGAGCAGTACTTC	CASRSSYEQYF
TRBV30	TRBJ2-7	21	TRBD2	-	TGTGCCAGCCAAGGGGGGTACTCTAGCGGGAGAAACCTAGATTCGTCCTACGAGCAGTACTTC	CASQGGYSSGRNLDSSYEQYF
TRBV19	TRBJ2-5	15	-	-	TGTGCCAGTAGTATATCTCAGGGGCCCCAAGAGACCCAGTACTTC	CASSISQGPQETQYF
TRBV6-5	TRBJ2-1	14	TRBD1	-	TGTGCCATGGGACAGGGGGCCCAGGGGAATGAGCAGTTCTTC	CAMGQGAQGNEQFF
TRBV2	TRBJ2-7	15	TRBD1	-	TGTGCCAGCAGTCTCTACAGGGGGTCCACCTACGAGCAGTACTTC	CASSLYRGSTYEQYF
TRBV7-2	TRBJ2-1	13	-	-	TGTGCCAGCAGCCCTGGACAGCCCAATGAGCAGTTCTTC	CASSPGQPNEQFF
TRBV7-3	TRBJ1-3	15	TRBD1	few	TGTGCCAGCAGCCAAGGGACAGGGGGTAGAAACACCATATATTTT	CASSQGTGGRNTIYF
TRBV30	TRBJ1-4	14	-	once	TGTGCCTGGCAGGGAGGGCGGCCTAATGAAAAACTGTTTTTT	CAWQGGRPNEKLFF
TRBV5-1	TRBJ2-3	12	-	-	TGCGCCAGCAGCCCGGAGAGAGATACGCAGTATTTT	CASSPERDTQYF
TRBV18	TRBJ2-1	13	-	-	TGTGCCAGCTCACCGCTAGGCTTCAATGAGCAGTTCTTC	CASSPLGFNEQFF
TRBV28	TRBJ1-1	12	-	-	TGTGCCAGCAAATACAGGGCAACTGAAGCTTTCTTT	CASKYRATEAFF
TRBV10-2	TRBJ1-5	15	TRBD1	-	TGCGCCAGCAGTGTGGGACAGGGACTCAATCAGCCCCAGCATTTT	CASSVGQGLNQPQHF
TRBV5-1	TRBJ1-5	13	-	-	TGCGCCAGCAGCTTGGCCCCCAATCAGCCCCAGCATTTT	CASSLAPNQPQHF
TRBV14	TRBJ2-1	15	-	-	TGTGCCAGCTCTCCAGGGGGGAGTGTGGCCGGTGAGCAGTTCTTC	CASSPGGSVAGEQFF
TRBV28	TRBJ2-7	14	TRBD1	once	TGTGCCAGCAGTTTGAGGGGGCTTCCCTACGAGCAGTACTTC	CASSLRGLPYEQYF
TRBV6-5	TRBJ1-3	12	TRBD1	-	TGTGCCAGCAGGACAGGGGGAAACACCATATATTTT	CASRTGGNTIYF
TRBV11-3	TRBJ2-2	17	-	-	TGTGCCAGCAGCCCCCGTCTAGTCCCAACGAACACCGGGGAGCTGTTTTTT	CASSPRLVPTNTGELFF
TRBV19	TRBJ2-5	16	TRBD2	-	TGTGCCAGTAGCCCGGGGACTAGCGGGAGCCAAGAGACCCAGTACTTC	CASSPGTSGSQETQYF
TRBV9	TRBJ1-2	11	-	-	TGTGCCAGCAGCGCATCCTATGGCTACACCTTC	CASSASYGYTF
TRBV18	TRBJ1-5	13	-	-	TGTGCCAGCTCCCCAGGGGAAGATCAGCCCCAGCATTTT	CASSPGEDQPQHF